Shown below are 13 T cell receptor beta chains from a single sample sequenced in a study of PD-1 blockade in classical Hodgkin lymphoma. Here immunoSEQ multiplex PCR was the method, and the copy in TCRdb shows in-frame clones only, minus some. The sample holds 37,000 or so clones; almost 90% are singletons and the top ten take 7.7%. Each patient relapsed following autologous stem cell transplantation, and prior brentuximab vedotin exposure differed. Specimen: peripheral blood mononuclear cells (PBMCs), collected before the second cycle of nivolumab. These TCRs come from a human donor with classical Hodgkin lymphoma.

This clone was counted a few times. The chain carries TRBV5-1 and TRBJ1-6; D might be TRBD1 (5 bases). Trimming left V 3 bases short and J 4 bases short, with 11 bases between. CDR1 is SGHRS, CDR2 YFSETQ, per germline. The CDR3 loop spans 15 amino acids. CDR3 protein: CASSSRDGYNSPLHF. The CDR3 nucleotides read TGCGCCAGCAGCTCCCGGGACGGATATAATTCACCCCTCCACTTT.

The chain combines TRBV19 with TRBJ2-1; D might be TRBD2 (5 bases). CDR1 and CDR2 from the germline V gene are LNHDA and SQIVND (reference sequence). This CDR3 is built from 14 residues. V lost 5 bases, J lost 6 bases, and 14 bases lay in between. For the CDR3, the DNA is TGTGCCAGTAGTCCTAGGTGGGGAGCCAATGAGCAGTTCTTC. Residues: CASSPRWGANEQFF.

This clone appeared a single time. V usage is TRBV6-5 and J usage is TRBJ1-2; D possibly corresponds to TRBD1 (6 bases). This CDR3 is 15 amino acids long. V shed 2 bases and J shed 4 bases, with 14 bases lying between them. Germline V gives CDR1 MNHEY, CDR2 SVGAGI. The CDR3 DNA sequence: TGTGCCAGCAGTTACAGTGGGGGGCTTAGCTATGGCTACACCTTC. Encoded protein: CASSYSGGLSYGYTF.

The V and J genes are TRBV11-3 and TRBJ2-1; D not certain. With 3 bases removed from V and 3 bases from J, the gap between germline ends came to 9 bases. There are 14 residues in the CDR3. Germline CDR1 is SGHNT and CDR2 is YENEEA. CDR3 sequence reads: CASSFEDGYNEQFF. The CDR3 DNA reads TGTGCCAGCAGCTTCGAGGACGGCTACAATGAGCAGTTCTTC.

V gene TRBV5-1 combines with J gene TRBJ1-1; the D gene is possibly TRBD1 (6 bases). There are 18 residues in the CDR3. V was trimmed by 4 bases and J by 0 bases, leaving 22 bases between them. Germline V gives CDR1 SGHRS, CDR2 YFSETQ. CDR3 residues: CASSNRDGPLPLNTEAFF. In DNA, the CDR3 is TGCGCCAGCAGCAACAGGGATGGCCCTCTACCTTTGAACACTGAAGCTTTCTTT. Based on the CDR3 plus reference TRBV5-1 and TRBJ1-1, the full variable domain is KAGVTQTPRYLIKTRGQQVTLSCSPISGHRSVSWYQQTPGQGLQFLFEYFSETQRNKGNFPGRFSGRQFSNSRSEMNVSTLELGDSALYLCASSNRDGPLPLNTEAFFGQGTRLTVV.

The chain links TRBV7-6 to TRBJ2-1; 7 nucleotides line up with TRBD1. Germline trimming cut 4 bases from V and 3 bases from J; bases unmatched to any gene: 6. This CDR3 has 15 residues. Germline V gene lookup returns CDR1 SGHVS and CDR2 FNYEAQ. DNA of the CDR3: TGTGCCAGCAGCTCGACAGGGTGGGTCTACAATGAGCAGTTCTTC. It encodes CASSSTGWVYNEQFF. The variable domain in full, with the rest retrieved from reference TRBV7-6 and TRBJ2-1, is GAGVSQSPRYKVTKRGQDVALRCDPISGHVSLYWYRQALGQGPEFLTYFNYEAQQDKSGLPNDRFSAERPEGSISTLTIQRTEQRDSAMYRCASSSTGWVYNEQFFGPGTRLTVL.

The V call is TRBV5-1, the J call TRBJ2-7; 16 nucleotides agree with TRBD2. Trimming took 4 bases from V and 0 from J; bases not matched to a gene: 4. The CDR3 has 17 amino acids. Germline CDR1 SGHRS, CDR2 YFSETQ. The CDR3 protein is CASSPGLAGGSSYEQYF. CDR3 in DNA: TGCGCCAGCAGCCCGGGACTAGCGGGAGGGAGCTCCTACGAGCAGTACTTC. The entire variable domain, with the rest obtained from reference TRBV5-1 and TRBJ2-7, is as follows: KAGVTQTPRYLIKTRGQQVTLSCSPISGHRSVSWYQQTPGQGLQFLFEYFSETQRNKGNFPGRFSGRQFSNSRSEMNVSTLELGDSALYLCASSPGLAGGSSYEQYFGPGTRLTVT.

This clone came up a few times. This sequence joins TRBV7-3 and TRBJ2-1; 8 bases line up with TRBD2. Germline assignment: CDR1 SGHTA and CDR2 FQGTGA. This CDR3 contains 16 residues. With V trimmed by 1 base and J by 4 bases, 6 bases remained unmatched. This CDR3 is CASSLIVSGGYNEQFF. The CDR3 DNA reads TGTGCCAGCAGCTTAATCGTATCGGGGGGGTACAATGAGCAGTTCTTC.

This chain connects TRBV7-9 to TRBJ1-5; possibly TRBD1 for D (5 bases). This CDR3 is 13 amino acids long. Germline CDR1 reads SEHNR; CDR2 reads FQNEAQ (reference sequence). V shed 5 bases and J shed 7 bases, with 12 bases lying between them. The CDR3 loop reads CASSGNGGQPQHF. The CDR3 DNA reads as TGTGCCAGCAGCGGGAATGGGGGACAGCCCCAGCATTTT.

J is TRBJ1-2 and V is TRBV29-1; D gene unclear. Germline V gene data show CDR1 as SQVTM and CDR2 as ANQGSEA. This CDR3 is built from 14 residues. Trimming cost V 6 bases and J 5 bases, with 19 bases left between them. The CDR3, as DNA: TGCAGCGTCCTGTCCCCGGTCCTTGGGTATGGCTACACCTTC. Translating it yields CSVLSPVLGYGYTF.

The chain employs TRBV12-5 and TRBJ1-4, with 7 nucleotides matching TRBD1. The germline V gene has CDR1 LGHNT and CDR2 FRNRAP. Trimming cost V 4 bases and J 8 bases; bases outside gene matches: 7. This CDR3 spans 14 amino acids. The CDR3 coding sequence is TGTGCTAGTGGTTCATTGACAGGGTACGAAAAACTGTTTTTT. As protein: CASGSLTGYEKLFF.

The CDR3 loop is CASSLASLAAYNEQFF. The DNA of the CDR3 is TGCGCCAGCAGCTTGGCCAGCCTAGCGGCGTACAATGAGCAGTTCTTC. The J gene is TRBJ2-1, the V gene TRBV5-1, with 7 bases fitting TRBD2. The ends lost 0 bases at V and 4 bases at J; junction bases unmatched: 7. The CDR3 sequence is 16 residues long. CDR1 is SGHRS and CDR2 is YFSETQ in the germline V gene.

The chain links TRBV5-6 to TRBJ2-7; TRBD1 is a possible D gene (6 bases). The CDR3 totals 13 residues. The V gene lost 2 bases and the J gene lost 5 bases, with 11 bases spanning the gap. Germline V gene lookup returns CDR1 SGHDT and CDR2 YYEEEE. The CDR3 sequence: CASSFYDRNEQYF. The DNA of the CDR3 is TGTGCCAGCAGCTTCTACGACAGGAACGAGCAGTACTTC.